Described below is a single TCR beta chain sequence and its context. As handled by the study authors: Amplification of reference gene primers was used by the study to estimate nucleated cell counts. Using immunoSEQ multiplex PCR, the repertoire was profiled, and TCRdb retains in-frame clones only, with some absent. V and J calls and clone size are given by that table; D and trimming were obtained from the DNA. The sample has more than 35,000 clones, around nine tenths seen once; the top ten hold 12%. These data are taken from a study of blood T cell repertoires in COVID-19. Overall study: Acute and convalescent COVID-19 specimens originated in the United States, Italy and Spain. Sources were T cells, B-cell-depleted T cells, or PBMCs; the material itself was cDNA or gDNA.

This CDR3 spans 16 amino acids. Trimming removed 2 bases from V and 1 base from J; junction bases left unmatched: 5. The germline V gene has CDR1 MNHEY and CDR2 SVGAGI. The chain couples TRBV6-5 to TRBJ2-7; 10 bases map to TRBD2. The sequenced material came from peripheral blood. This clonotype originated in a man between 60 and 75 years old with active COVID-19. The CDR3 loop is CASSYGLAGASYEQYF. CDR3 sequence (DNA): TGTGCCAGCAGTTACGGGCTAGCGGGAGCGTCCTACGAGCAGTACTTC.